This T cell receptor beta chain derives from a study of blood T cell repertoires in COVID-19. Study-wide context: The United States, Italy and Spain provided the acute and convalescent COVID-19 samples. Sample material is recorded as cDNA or gDNA derived from T cells, B-cell-depleted T cells, or PBMCs.

V dropped 8 bases and J dropped 0; count of bases not matched to a gene: 3. The CDR3 totals 14 residues. Germline V gene data show CDR1 as MNHEY and CDR2 as SVGAGI. In the study's own analysis: Using reference gene primer amplification, nucleated cell counts were estimated. The method was immunoSEQ multiplex PCR; TCRdb's version includes in-frame clones alone and lacks a portion of them. The DNA was the basis for D and trimming; V, J and clone size are from that table. The data show under 25,000 clones, roughly 88% seen once. The V and J genes are TRBV6-5 and TRBJ1-5; TRBD1 agrees at 8 bases. Sequenced input: peripheral blood. This TCR was sampled from a human donor in a cohort sampled during active COVID-19. CDR3 protein: CASRDRTSNQPQHF. DNA for the CDR3: TGTGCCAGCCGGGACAGGACTAGCAATCAGCCCCAGCATTTT.